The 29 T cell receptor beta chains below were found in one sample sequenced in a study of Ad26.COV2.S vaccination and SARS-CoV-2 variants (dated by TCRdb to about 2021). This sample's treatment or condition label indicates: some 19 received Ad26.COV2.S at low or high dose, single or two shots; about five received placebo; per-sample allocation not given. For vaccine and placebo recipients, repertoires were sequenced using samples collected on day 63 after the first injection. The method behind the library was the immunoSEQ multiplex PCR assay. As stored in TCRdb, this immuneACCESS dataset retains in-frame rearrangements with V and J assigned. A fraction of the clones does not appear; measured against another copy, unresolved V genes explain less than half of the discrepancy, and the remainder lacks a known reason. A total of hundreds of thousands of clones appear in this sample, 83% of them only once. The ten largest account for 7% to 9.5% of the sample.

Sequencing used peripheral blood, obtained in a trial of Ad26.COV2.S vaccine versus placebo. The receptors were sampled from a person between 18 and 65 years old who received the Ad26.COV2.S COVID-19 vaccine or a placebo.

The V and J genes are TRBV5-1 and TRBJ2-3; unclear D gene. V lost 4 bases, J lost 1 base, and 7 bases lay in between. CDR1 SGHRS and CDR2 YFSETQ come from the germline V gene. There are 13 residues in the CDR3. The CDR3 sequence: CASSDFGTDTQYF. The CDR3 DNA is TGCGCCAGCAGCGATTTCGGCACAGATACGCAGTATTTT.

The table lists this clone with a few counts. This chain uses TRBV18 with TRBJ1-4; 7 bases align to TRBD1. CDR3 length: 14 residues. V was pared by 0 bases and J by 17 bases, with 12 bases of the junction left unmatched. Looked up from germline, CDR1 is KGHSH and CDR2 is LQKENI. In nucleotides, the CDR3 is TGTGCCAGCTCACCACCTGAAGCGACAGGGTTAAGATTTTTT. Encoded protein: CASSPPEATGLRFF.

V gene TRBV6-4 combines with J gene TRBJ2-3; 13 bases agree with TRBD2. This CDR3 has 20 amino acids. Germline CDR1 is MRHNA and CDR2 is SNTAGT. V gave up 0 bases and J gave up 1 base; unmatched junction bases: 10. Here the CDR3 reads CASSDSYNPGLAGRTDTQYF. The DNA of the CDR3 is TGTGCCAGCAGTGACTCGTACAACCCGGGACTAGCGGGACGCACAGATACGCAGTATTTT.

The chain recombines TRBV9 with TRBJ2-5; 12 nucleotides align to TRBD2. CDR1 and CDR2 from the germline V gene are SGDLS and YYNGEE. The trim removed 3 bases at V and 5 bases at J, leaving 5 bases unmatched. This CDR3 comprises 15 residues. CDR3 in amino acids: CASSAGGLAGETQYF. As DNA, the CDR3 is TGTGCCAGCAGCGCCGGGGGACTAGCGGGTGAGACCCAGTACTTC.

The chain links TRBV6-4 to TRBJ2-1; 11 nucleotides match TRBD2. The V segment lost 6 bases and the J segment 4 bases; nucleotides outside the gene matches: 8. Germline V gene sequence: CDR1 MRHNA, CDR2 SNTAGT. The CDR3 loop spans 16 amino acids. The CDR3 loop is CASSQTGLAVYNEQFF. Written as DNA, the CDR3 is TGTGCCAGCAGCCAAACGGGACTAGCGGTTTACAATGAGCAGTTCTTC.

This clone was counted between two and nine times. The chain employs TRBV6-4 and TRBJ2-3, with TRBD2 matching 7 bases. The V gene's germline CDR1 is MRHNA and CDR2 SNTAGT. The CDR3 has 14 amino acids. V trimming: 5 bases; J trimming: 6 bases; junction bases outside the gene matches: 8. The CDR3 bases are TGTGCCAGCAGTTCGACTAGCTTCGCGGATACGCAGTATTTT. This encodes CASSSTSFADTQYF.

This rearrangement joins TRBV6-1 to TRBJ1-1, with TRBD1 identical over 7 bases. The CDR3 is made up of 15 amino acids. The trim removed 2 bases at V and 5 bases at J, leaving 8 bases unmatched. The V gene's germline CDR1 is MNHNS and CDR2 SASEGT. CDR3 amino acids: CASSETGAGGTEAFF. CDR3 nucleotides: TGTGCCAGCAGTGAAACAGGGGCGGGAGGGACTGAAGCTTTCTTT.

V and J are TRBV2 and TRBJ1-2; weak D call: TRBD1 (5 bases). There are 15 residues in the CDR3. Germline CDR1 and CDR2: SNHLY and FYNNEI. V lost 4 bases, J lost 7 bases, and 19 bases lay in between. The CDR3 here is CASSALQDPSAGYTF. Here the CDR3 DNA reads TGTGCCAGCAGTGCCCTACAGGATCCATCTGCTGGCTACACCTTC.

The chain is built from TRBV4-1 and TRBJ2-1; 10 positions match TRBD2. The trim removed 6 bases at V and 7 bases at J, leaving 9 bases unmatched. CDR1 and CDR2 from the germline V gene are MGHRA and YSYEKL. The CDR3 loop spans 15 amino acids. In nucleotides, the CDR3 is TGCGCCAGCAGGCCACTAGCGGGATGGACGAATGAGCAGTTCTTC. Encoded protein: CASRPLAGWTNEQFF.

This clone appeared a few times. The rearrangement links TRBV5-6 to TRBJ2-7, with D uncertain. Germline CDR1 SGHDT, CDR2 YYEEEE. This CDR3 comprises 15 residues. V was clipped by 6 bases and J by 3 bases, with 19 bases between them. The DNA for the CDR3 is TGTGCCAGCACCAACACCCCCCGAGGAGACTACGAGCAGTACTTC. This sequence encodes CASTNTPRGDYEQYF.

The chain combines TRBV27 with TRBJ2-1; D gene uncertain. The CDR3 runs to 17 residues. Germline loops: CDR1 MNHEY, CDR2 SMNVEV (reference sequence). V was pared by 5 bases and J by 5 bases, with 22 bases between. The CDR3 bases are TGTGCCAGCAGTCCTCGTGGTGTTCTCCCGAACCACAATGAGCAGTTCTTC. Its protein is CASSPRGVLPNHNEQFF.

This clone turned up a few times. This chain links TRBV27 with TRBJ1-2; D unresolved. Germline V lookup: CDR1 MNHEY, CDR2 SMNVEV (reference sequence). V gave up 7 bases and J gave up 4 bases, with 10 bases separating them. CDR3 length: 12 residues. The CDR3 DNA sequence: TGTGCCAGCACCTCTCACGGCTATGGCTACACCTTC. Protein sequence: CASTSHGYGYTF.

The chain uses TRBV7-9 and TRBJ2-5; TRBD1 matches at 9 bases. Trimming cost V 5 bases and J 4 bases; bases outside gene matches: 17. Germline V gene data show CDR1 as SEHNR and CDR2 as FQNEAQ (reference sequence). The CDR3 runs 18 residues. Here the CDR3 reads CASSPLRGQGWGGETQYF. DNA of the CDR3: TGTGCCAGCAGCCCTCTCCGGGGACAGGGATGGGGTGGAGAGACCCAGTACTTC. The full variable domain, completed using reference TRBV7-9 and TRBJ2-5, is DTGVSQNPRHKITKRGQNVTFRCDPISEHNRLYWYRQTLGQGPEFLTYFQNEAQLEKSRLLSDRFSAERPKGSFSTLEIQRTEQGDSAMYLCASSPLRGQGWGGETQYFGPGTRLLVL.

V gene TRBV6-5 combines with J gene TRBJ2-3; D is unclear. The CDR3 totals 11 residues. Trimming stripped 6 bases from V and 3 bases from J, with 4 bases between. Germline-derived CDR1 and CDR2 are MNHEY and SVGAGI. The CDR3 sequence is CASRGTDTQYF. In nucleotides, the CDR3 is TGTGCCAGCAGAGGGACAGATACGCAGTATTTT.

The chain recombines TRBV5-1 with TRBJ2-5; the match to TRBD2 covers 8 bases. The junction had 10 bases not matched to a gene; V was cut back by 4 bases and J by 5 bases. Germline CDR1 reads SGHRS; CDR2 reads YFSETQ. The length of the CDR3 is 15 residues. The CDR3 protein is CASSVGGATSETQYF. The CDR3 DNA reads TGCGCCAGCAGCGTCGGGGGGGCGACTTCGGAGACCCAGTACTTC.

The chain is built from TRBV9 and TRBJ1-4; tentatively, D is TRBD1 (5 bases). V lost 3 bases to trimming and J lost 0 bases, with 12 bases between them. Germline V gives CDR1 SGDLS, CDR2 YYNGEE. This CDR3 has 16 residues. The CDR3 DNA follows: TGTGCCAGCAGCGCAGGGACGGTTGCAACTAATGAAAAACTGTTTTTT. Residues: CASSAGTVATNEKLFF.

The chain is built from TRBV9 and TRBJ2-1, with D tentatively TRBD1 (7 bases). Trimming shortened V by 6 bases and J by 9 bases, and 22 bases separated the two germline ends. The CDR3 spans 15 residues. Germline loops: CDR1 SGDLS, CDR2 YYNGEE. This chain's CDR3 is CASNRGGDPGTEQFF. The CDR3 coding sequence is TGTGCCAGCAACAGGGGCGGGGATCCGGGGACTGAGCAGTTCTTC.

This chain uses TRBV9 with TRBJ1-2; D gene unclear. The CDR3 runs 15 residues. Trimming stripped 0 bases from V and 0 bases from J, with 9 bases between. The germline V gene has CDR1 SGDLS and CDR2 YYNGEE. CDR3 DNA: TGTGCCAGCAGCGTAGGTCCGACCCCTAACTATGGCTACACCTTC. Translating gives CASSVGPTPNYGYTF.

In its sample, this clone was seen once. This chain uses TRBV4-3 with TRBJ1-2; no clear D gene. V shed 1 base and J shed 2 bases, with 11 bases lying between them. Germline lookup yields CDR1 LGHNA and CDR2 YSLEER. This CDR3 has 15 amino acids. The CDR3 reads CASSQGSGGNYGYTF. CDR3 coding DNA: TGCGCCAGCAGCCAAGGATCGGGCGGCAACTATGGCTACACCTTC.

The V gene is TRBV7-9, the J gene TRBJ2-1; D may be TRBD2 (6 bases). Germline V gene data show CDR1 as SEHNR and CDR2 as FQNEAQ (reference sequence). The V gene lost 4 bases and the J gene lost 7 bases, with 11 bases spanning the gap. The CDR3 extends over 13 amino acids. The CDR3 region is CASSSSEGNEQFF. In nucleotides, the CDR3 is TGTGCCAGCAGCTCCTCGGAGGGGAATGAGCAGTTCTTC. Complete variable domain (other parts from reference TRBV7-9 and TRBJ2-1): DTGVSQNPRHKITKRGQNVTFRCDPISEHNRLYWYRQTLGQGPEFLTYFQNEAQLEKSRLLSDRFSAERPKGSFSTLEIQRTEQGDSAMYLCASSSSEGNEQFFGPGTRLTVL.

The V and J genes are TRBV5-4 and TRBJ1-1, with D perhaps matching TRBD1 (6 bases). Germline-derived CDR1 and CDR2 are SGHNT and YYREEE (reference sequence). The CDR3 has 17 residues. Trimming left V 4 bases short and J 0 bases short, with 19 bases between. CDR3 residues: CASSPGSGALVNTEAFF. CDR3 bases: TGTGCCAGCAGCCCAGGATCGGGGGCGCTGGTGAACACTGAAGCTTTCTTT. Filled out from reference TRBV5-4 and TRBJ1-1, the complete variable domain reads ETGVTQSPTHLIKTRGQQVTLRCSSQSGHNTVSWYQQALGQGPQFIFQYYREEENGRGNFPPRFSGLQFPNYSSELNVNALELDDSALYLCASSPGSGALVNTEAFFGQGTRLTVV.

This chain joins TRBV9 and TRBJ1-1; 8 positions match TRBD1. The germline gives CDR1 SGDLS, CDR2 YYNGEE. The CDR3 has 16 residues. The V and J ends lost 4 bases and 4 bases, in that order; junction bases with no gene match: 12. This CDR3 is CASSSRTGRSGTEAFF. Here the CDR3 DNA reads TGTGCCAGCAGCTCCCGGACAGGGCGATCGGGCACTGAAGCTTTCTTT.

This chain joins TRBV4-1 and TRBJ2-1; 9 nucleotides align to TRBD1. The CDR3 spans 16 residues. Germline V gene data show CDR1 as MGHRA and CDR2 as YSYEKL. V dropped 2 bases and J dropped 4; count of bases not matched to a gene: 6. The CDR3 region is CASSQSRDRAYNEQFF. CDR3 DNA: TGCGCCAGCAGCCAATCTCGGGACAGGGCGTACAATGAGCAGTTCTTC.

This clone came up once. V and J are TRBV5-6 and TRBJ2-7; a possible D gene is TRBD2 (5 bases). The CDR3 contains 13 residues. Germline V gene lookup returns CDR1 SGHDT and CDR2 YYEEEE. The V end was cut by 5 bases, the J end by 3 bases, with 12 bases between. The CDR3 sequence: CASSFEGSYEQYF. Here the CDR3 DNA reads TGTGCCAGCAGTTTCGAGGGAAGCTACGAGCAGTACTTC.

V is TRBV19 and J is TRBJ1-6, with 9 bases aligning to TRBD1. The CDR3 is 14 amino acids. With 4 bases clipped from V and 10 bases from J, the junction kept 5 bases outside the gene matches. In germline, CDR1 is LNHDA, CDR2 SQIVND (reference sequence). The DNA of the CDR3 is TGTGCCAGTAGTACCGGACAGGGGCGCTCACCCCTCCACTTT. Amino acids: CASSTGQGRSPLHF.

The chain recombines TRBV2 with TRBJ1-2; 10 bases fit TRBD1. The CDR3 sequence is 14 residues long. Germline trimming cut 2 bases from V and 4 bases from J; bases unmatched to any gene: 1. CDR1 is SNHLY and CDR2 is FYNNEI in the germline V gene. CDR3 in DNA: TGTGCCAGCAGTGAAAGGACAGGGGGCTATGGCTACACCTTC. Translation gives CASSERTGGYGYTF.

CDR3 amino acids: CASSVLPQTEAFF. CDR3 in DNA: TGTGCCAGCAGTGTGCTGCCTCAAACTGAAGCTTTCTTT. The V gene is TRBV2, the J gene TRBJ1-1; the D is unclear. The CDR3 spans 13 residues. V lost 4 bases and J lost 5, with 11 bases in between. The germline V gene encodes CDR1 SNHLY and CDR2 FYNNEI.

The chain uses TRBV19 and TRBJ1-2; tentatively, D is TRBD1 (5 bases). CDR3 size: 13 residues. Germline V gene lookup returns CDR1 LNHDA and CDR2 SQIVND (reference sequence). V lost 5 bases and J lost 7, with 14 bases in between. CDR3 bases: TGTGCCAGTAGTTTCAGGCAGGGATTTGGCTACACCTTC. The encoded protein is CASSFRQGFGYTF. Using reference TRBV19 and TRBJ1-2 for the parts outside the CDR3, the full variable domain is DGGITQSPKYLFRKEGQNVTLSCEQNLNHDAMYWYRQDPGQGLRLIYYSQIVNDFQKGDIAEGYSVSREKKESFPLTVTSAQKNPTAFYLCASSFRQGFGYTFGSGTRLTVV.

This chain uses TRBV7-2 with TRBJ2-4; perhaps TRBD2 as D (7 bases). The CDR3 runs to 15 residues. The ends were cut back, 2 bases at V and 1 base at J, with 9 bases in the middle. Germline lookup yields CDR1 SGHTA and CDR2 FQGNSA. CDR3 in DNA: TGTGCCAGCAGCTTAAGGGGGGGCGCCAAAAACATTCAGTACTTC. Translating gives CASSLRGGAKNIQYF.